The 16 T cell receptor beta chains reported below all come from one sample, sequenced in a study of blood T cell repertoires in COVID-19. Some clones are missing from TCRdb's copy, which holds only in-frame ones; the method was immunoSEQ multiplex PCR. There are 120,000 or so clones in the sample; 84% occur only once, and approximately 3.5% lies in the top ten. The sequenced sample was PBMCs or T cells enriched from blood (not recorded which). These receptors all stem from a woman aged 25 to 39 who had recovered from COVID-19.

This clone has only a few counts. The rearrangement links TRBV28 to TRBJ2-5; D perhaps matches TRBD1 (6 bases). This CDR3 is 15 amino acids long. Trimming removed 6 bases at V and 5 bases at J, with 19 bases between. CDR1 and CDR2 (germline): MDHEN, SYDVKM. The CDR3: CASSPTRGGVETQYF. In DNA form, the CDR3 reads TGTGCCAGCAGCCCGACCCGAGGGGGAGTGGAGACCCAGTACTTC. Using reference TRBV28 and TRBJ2-5 for the parts outside the CDR3, the full variable domain is DVKVTQSSRYLVKRTGEKVFLECVQDMDHENMFWYRQDPGLGLRLIYFSYDVKMKEKGDIPEGYSVSREKKERFSLILESASTNQTSMYLCASSPTRGGVETQYFGPGTRLLVL.

This rearrangement joins TRBV19 to TRBJ1-1; TRBD1 matches at 9 bases. J lost 11 bases, V lost 5 bases, and 12 bases had no gene match. The CDR3 totals 14 residues. Per the germline V gene, CDR1 is LNHDA and CDR2 is SQIVND (reference sequence). The CDR3 region has the DNA TGTGCCAGTAGTTACCGGGGACAGGGTTTTCAGGCTTTCTTT. Protein: CASSYRGQGFQAFF.

The chain joins TRBV7-9 to TRBJ2-1; D not resolved. Germline CDR1 is SEHNR and CDR2 is FQNEAQ (reference sequence). Between the trimmed V and J ends, which lost 10 bases and 9 bases, there was a span of 16 bases. CDR3 length: 12 residues. CDR3 in amino acids: CAILMPSLEQFF. As DNA, the CDR3 is TGTGCCATCTTAATGCCGAGTCTTGAGCAGTTCTTC.

This rearrangement joins TRBV2 to TRBJ2-7, with a tentative D call TRBD2 (5 bases). V was trimmed by 5 bases and J by 10 bases, leaving 12 bases between them. Germline lookup yields CDR1 SNHLY and CDR2 FYNNEI. This CDR3 spans 11 amino acids. The CDR3 spells CASSRQEVQYF. The CDR3 coding sequence is TGTGCCAGCAGTCGTCAGGAGGTTCAGTACTTC.

V gene TRBV7-9 combines with J gene TRBJ2-3; TRBD2 matches at 11 bases. After removal of 1 base from V and 6 bases from J, the junction contained 12 bases not matched to a gene. This CDR3 contains 18 residues. CDR1 SEHNR and CDR2 FQNEAQ come from the germline V gene (reference sequence). CDR3 sequence: CASSLEFGLAGQGDTQYF. In DNA form, the CDR3 reads TGTGCCAGCAGCTTAGAGTTTGGACTAGCGGGCCAGGGGGATACGCAGTATTTT.

The rearrangement links TRBV6-1 to TRBJ1-1; D possibly corresponds to TRBD1 (5 bases). The CDR3 is made up of 14 amino acids. The germline V gene encodes CDR1 MNHNS and CDR2 SASEGT. V shed 1 base and J shed 10 bases, with 16 bases lying between them. CDR3 protein: CASSEGSAGRGAFF. In nucleotides, the CDR3 is TGTGCCAGCAGTGAAGGTTCGGCAGGGAGGGGAGCTTTCTTT.

The chain joins TRBV4-1 to TRBJ2-7; TRBD1 might be the D (6 bases). Germline V gene data show CDR1 as MGHRA and CDR2 as YSYEKL. The CDR3 has 16 amino acids. With 2 bases removed from V and 0 bases from J, the gap between germline ends came to 14 bases. The CDR3 sequence: CASSQTPQGPSYEQYF. In DNA form, the CDR3 reads TGCGCCAGCAGCCAAACCCCACAGGGCCCCTCCTACGAGCAGTACTTC.

V gene TRBV28 combines with J gene TRBJ1-5; maybe TRBD1 (5 bases). Germline V gene sequence: CDR1 MDHEN, CDR2 SYDVKM. The V end was cut by 6 bases, the J end by 6 bases, with 12 bases between. This CDR3 has 13 residues. The CDR3 protein is CASRSVGGQPQHF. The CDR3, as DNA: TGTGCCAGCAGATCAGTCGGGGGTCAGCCCCAGCATTTT.

V is TRBV28 and J is TRBJ1-2, with 10 bases that match TRBD1. The V and J ends lost 6 bases and 7 bases, in that order; junction bases with no gene match: 8. The CDR3 has 14 amino acids. Germline assignment: CDR1 MDHEN and CDR2 SYDVKM. The DNA of the CDR3 is TGTGCCAGCAGCCGGGACAGGGGAAGACGTGGCTACACCTTC. It yields the protein CASSRDRGRRGYTF.

The chain carries TRBV3-1 (or the pseudogene TRBV3-2) and TRBJ1-2; D might be TRBD1 (6 bases). CDR1 and CDR2 (germline): LGHDT, YNNKEL (reference sequence). There are 13 residues in the CDR3. V was cut by 4 bases and J by 5 bases, with 11 bases left in between. The CDR3 nucleotides are TGTGCCAGCAGCCCTAGACAGGCGTATGGCTACACCTTC. As protein: CASSPRQAYGYTF.

This chain joins TRBV25-1 and TRBJ2-1, with 13 nucleotides matching TRBD2. From germline, CDR1 is MGHDK and CDR2 SYGVNS. The length of the CDR3 is 17 residues. Germline trimming cut 2 bases from V and 7 bases from J; bases unmatched to any gene: 8. CDR3 in amino acids: CASSESSGTSGTNEQFF. The CDR3 coding sequence is TGTGCCAGCAGTGAAAGCAGCGGGACTAGCGGGACGAATGAGCAGTTCTTC.

J is TRBJ2-1 and V is TRBV3-1 (or the pseudogene TRBV3-2); 8 positions match TRBD2. With V trimmed by 1 base and J by 4 bases, 3 bases remained unmatched. Germline V CDR1 and CDR2: LGHDT, YNNKEL (reference sequence). The CDR3 totals 15 residues. The CDR3 here is CASSQAGGSYNEQFF. The DNA for the CDR3 is TGTGCCAGCAGCCAAGCGGGAGGGTCTTACAATGAGCAGTTCTTC.

This clone was detected a few times. The chain links TRBV6-2 or TRBV6-3 to TRBJ2-2; 7 bases align to TRBD1. Germline V CDR1 and CDR2: MNHEY, SVGEGT. V shed 2 bases and J 5 bases; nucleotides not matched to a gene: 2. This CDR3 is built from 14 residues. The CDR3 DNA reads TGTGCCAGCAGTTACACAGGGGAGACCGGGGAGCTGTTTTTT. Amino acids: CASSYTGETGELFF.

This rearrangement joins TRBV11-2 to TRBJ1-2; D perhaps matches TRBD1 (5 bases). Germline CDR1 SGHAT, CDR2 FQNNGV. Trimming stripped 6 bases from V and 4 bases from J, with 21 bases between. The CDR3 contains 16 residues. The CDR3 sequence is CASRSTHDRGFYGYTF. DNA for the CDR3: TGTGCCAGCAGATCAACCCACGATAGGGGCTTCTATGGCTACACCTTC.

The CDR3 spells CASSGPTGKLDYGYTF. DNA of the CDR3: TGTGCCAGTAGTGGACCGACAGGGAAACTAGACTATGGCTACACCTTC. The chain has TRBV19 and TRBJ1-2; 7 bases agree with TRBD1. Unmatched junction bases numbered 12, after V lost 5 bases and J lost 3 bases. Germline CDR1 is LNHDA and CDR2 is SQIVND (reference sequence). The length of the CDR3 is 16 residues.

The chain employs TRBV5-3 and TRBJ1-2; D ambiguous. TRBV5-3 is identified as an open reading frame with a role that is uncertain. The V and J ends lost 4 bases and 4 bases respectively, with 11 bases between them. The CDR3 has 13 amino acids. CDR3 sequence: CARSSPTSYGYTF. The CDR3 nucleotides are TGTGCCAGAAGCAGCCCAACTAGCTATGGCTACACCTTC.